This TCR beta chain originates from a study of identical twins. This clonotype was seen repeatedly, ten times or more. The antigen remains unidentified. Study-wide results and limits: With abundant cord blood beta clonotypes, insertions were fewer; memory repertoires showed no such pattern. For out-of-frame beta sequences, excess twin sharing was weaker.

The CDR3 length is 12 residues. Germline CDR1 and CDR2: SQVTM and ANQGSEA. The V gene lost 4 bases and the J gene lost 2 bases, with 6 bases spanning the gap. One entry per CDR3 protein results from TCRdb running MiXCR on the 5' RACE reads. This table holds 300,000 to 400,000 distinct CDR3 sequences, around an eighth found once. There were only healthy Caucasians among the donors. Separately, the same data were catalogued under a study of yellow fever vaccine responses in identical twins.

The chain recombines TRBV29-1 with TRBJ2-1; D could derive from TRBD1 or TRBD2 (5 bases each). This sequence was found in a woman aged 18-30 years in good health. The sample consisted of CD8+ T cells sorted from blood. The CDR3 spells CSVGGTYNEQFF. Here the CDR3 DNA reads TGCAGCGTTGGGGGGACCTACAATGAGCAGTTCTTC.